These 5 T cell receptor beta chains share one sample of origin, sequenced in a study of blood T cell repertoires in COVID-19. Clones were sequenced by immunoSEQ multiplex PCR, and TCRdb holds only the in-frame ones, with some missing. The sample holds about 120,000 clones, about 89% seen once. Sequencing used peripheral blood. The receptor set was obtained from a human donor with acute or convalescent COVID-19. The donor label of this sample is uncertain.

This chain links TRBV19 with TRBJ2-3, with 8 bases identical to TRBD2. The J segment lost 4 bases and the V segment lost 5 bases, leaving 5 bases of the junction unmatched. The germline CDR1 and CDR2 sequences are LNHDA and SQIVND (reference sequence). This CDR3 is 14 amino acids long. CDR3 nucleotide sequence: TGTGCCAGTAGTTGTCGGGGGGGGGCAGATACGCAGTATTTT. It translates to CASSCRGGADTQYF.

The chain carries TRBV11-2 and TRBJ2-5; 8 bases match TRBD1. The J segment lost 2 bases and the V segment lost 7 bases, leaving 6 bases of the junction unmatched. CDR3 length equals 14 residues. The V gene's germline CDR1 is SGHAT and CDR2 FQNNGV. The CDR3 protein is CASKTGVWQETQYF. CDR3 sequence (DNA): TGTGCCAGCAAGACAGGGGTATGGCAAGAGACCCAGTACTTC. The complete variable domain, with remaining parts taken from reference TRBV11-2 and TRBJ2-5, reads EAGVAQSPRYKIIEKRQSVAFWCNPISGHATLYWYQQILGQGPKLLIQFQNNGVVDDSQLPKDRFSAERLKGVDSTLKIQPAKLEDSAVYLCASKTGVWQETQYFGPGTRLLVL.

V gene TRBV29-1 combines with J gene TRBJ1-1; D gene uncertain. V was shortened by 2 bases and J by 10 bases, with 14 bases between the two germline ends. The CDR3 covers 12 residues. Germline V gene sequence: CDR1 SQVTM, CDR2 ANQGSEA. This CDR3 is CSVERDGSSAFF. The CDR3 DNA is TGCAGCGTTGAAAGAGACGGGAGTTCAGCTTTCTTT.

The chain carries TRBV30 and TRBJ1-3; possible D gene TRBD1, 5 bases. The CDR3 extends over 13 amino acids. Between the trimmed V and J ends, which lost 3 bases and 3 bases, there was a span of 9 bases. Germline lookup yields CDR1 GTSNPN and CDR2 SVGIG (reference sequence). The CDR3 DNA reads TGTGCCTGGAGCGCAGGGCTTGGAAACACCATATATTTT. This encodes CAWSAGLGNTIYF.

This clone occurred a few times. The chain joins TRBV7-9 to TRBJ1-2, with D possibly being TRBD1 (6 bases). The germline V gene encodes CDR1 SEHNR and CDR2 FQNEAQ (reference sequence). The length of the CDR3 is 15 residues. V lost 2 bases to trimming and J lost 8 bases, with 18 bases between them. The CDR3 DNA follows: TGTGCCAGCAGCTTAAGCCCAGGGGACGCAGGGGGCTACACCTTC. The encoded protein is CASSLSPGDAGGYTF.